This TCR beta chain was sequenced in a study of cytomegalovirus exposure and HLA in healthy donors. The CDR3 sequence is 16 residues long. Germline CDR1 reads LNHDA; CDR2 reads SQIVND (reference sequence). After removal of 5 bases from V and 8 bases from J, the junction contained 15 bases not matched to a gene. This clone was counted many times. PCR primers comprised 60 Vbeta and 13 Jbeta primers. The data were produced by immunoSEQ multiplex PCR, yet TCRdb's version contains in-frame clones alone and is incomplete. The sample carries 85,000 to 120,000 clones, 60% to 80% recorded once. Sequencing used PBMCs. The TCR sequence derives from a female donor in good health and CMV-seronegative. J is TRBJ1-2 and V is TRBV19, with TRBD1 identical over 9 bases. The DNA for the CDR3 is TGTGCCAGTAGTGTCCTCGGGGGGACAGGGCGGATCGGCTACACCTTC. It is translated as CASSVLGGTGRIGYTF.